The clone carrying this T cell receptor beta chain was seen repeatedly, ten times or more. The data derive from a study of T cells in Graves' hyperthyroidism and ophthalmopathy. In making diagnoses, clinical symptoms, serum thyroxine and TRAb, thyroid ultrasound and orbital computed tomography were all used. This CDR3 has 14 residues. The germline V gene encodes CDR1 SGHTA and CDR2 FQGNSA. V dropped 1 base and J dropped 2 bases, with 9 bases sitting between them. Amplification targeted TCR beta CDR3 regions from RNA transcripts. Using the HTBI primer set, a first-round RT-PCR was run on the TCR CDR3. TCRdb processed the multiplex PCR reads anew with MiXCR; each CDR3 protein has one entry. The data hold about 350,000 distinct CDR3 sequences, with approximately 14% observed a single time.

V is TRBV7-2 and J is TRBJ2-7; weak D call: TRBD1 (6 bases). The sample consisted of blood. The sequence came from a woman in her thirties with Graves' hyperthyroidism. CDR3 DNA: TGTGCCAGCAGCTTAGACAGGGCCGCCTACGAGCAGTACTTC. This codes for CASSLDRAAYEQYF.